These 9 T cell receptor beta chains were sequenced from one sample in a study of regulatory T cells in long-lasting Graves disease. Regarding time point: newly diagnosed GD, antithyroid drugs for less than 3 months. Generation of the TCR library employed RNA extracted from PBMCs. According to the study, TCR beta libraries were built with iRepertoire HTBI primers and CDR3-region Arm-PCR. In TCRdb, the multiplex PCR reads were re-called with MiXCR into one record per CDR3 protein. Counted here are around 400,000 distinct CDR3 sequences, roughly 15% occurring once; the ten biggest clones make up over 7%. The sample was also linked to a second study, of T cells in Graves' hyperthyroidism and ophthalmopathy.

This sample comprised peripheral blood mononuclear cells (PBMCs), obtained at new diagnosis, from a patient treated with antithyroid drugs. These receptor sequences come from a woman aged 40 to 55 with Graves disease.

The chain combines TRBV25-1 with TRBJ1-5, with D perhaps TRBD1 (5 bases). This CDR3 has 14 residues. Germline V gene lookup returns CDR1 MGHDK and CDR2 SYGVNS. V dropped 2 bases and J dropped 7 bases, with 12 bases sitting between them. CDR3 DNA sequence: TGTGCCAGCAGTGAAGCAGGGCCAGGCCAGCCCCAGCATTTT. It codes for CASSEAGPGQPQHF. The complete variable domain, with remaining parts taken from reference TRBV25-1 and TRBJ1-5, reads EADIYQTPRYLVIGTGKKITLECSQTMGHDKMYWYQQDPGMELHLIHYSYGVNSTEKGDLSSESTVSRIRTEHFPLTLESARPSHTSQYLCASSEAGPGQPQHFGDGTRLSIL.

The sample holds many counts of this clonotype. DNA for the CDR3: TGTGCCAGCAGTTTATCGGGGGCAGGAGTCTATGGCTACACCTTC. Translated: CASSLSGAGVYGYTF. The V and J genes are TRBV27 and TRBJ1-2; D is possibly TRBD1 (6 bases). With 0 bases removed from V and 4 bases from J, the gap between germline ends came to 12 bases. The CDR3 extends over 15 amino acids. Germline-derived CDR1 and CDR2 are MNHEY and SMNVEV (reference sequence).

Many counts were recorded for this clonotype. The CDR3 spells CASSPLLSGGDEQYF. The CDR3 DNA follows: TGTGCCAGCAGTCCCCTTCTCTCCGGGGGCGACGAGCAGTACTTC. V is TRBV27 and J is TRBJ2-7; D is tentatively TRBD1 or TRBD2 (6 bases each). The CDR3 length is 15 residues. Per germline, CDR1 MNHEY and CDR2 SMNVEV (reference sequence). V shed 5 bases and J shed 5 bases, with 19 bases lying between them.

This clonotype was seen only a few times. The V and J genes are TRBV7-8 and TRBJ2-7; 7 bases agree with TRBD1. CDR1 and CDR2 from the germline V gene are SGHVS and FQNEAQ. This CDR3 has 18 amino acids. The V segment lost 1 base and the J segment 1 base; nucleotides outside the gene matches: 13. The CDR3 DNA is TGTGCCAGCAGCTTAGATGTTTACGGGGACAGCAGTTCCTACGAGCAGTACTTC. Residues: CASSLDVYGDSSSYEQYF.

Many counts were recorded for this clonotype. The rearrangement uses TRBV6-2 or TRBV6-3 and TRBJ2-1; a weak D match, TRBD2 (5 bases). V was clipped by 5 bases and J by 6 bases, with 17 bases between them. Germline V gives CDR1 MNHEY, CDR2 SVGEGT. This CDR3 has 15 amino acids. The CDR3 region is CASSPTRSGFNEQFF. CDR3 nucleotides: TGTGCCAGCAGTCCAACCCGGTCGGGGTTCAATGAGCAGTTCTTC.

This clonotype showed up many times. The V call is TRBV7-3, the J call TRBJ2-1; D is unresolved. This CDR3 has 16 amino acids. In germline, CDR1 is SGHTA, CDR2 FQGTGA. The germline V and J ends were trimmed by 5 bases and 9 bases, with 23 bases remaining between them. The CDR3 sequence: CASSPSAVGMVAEQFF. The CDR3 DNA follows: TGTGCCAGCAGCCCCAGCGCAGTGGGAATGGTCGCTGAGCAGTTCTTC. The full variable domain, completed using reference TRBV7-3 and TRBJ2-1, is GAGVSQTPSNKVTEKGKYVELRCDPISGHTALYWYRQSLGQGPEFLIYFQGTGAADDSGLPNDRFFAVRPEGSVSTLKIQRTERGDSAVYLCASSPSAVGMVAEQFFGPGTRLTVL.

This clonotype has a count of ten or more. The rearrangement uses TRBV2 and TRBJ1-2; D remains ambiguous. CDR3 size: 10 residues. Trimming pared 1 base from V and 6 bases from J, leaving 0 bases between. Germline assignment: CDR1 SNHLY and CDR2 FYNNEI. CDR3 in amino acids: CASSEDGYTF. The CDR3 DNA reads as TGTGCCAGCAGTGAAGATGGCTACACCTTC. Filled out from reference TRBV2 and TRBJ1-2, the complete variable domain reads EPEVTQTPSHQVTQMGQEVILRCVPISNHLYFYWYRQILGQKVEFLVSFYNNEISEKSEIFDDQFSVERPDGSNFTLKIRSTKLEDSAMYFCASSEDGYTFGSGTRLTVV.

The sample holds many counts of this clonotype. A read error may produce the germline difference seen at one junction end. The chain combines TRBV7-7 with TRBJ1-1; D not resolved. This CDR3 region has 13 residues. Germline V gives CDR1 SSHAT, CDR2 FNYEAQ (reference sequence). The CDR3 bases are TGTGCTAGCAGCTTGGGCAAGGGCACTGAAGCTTTCTTT. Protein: CASSLGKGTEAFF.

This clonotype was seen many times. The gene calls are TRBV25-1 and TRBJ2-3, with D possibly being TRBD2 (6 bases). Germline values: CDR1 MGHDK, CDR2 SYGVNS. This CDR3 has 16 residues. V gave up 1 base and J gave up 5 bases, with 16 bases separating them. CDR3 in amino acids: CASSESLREWGDTQYF. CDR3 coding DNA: TGTGCCAGCAGTGAATCTCTACGGGAGTGGGGAGATACGCAGTATTTT.